This T cell receptor (beta chain) appears in the sequencing data of a study of T cell repertoires in cytomegalovirus infection. Study-level information: Used in the study were CMV epitopes, some recently identified and HLA-C-restricted, others well-studied and HLA-B-restricted. Carrying CMV and the relevant HLA type showed in public TCR beta signatures.

TCRdb itself ran the reads through MiXCR, one entry per CDR3 protein. The profile shows about 770,000 distinct CDR3 sequences, approximately 32% of them singletons. Germline lookup yields CDR1 LNHDA and CDR2 SQIVND (reference sequence). There are 13 residues in the CDR3. V was pared by 4 bases and J by 6 bases, with 12 bases between. Study observations and caveats: Clonotype analysis showed dominance of the ex vivo response by HLA-C-restricted CMV-specific TCR beta clonotypes. The cumulative frequency of public TCR beta families identified carriers of CMV plus the relevant HLA.

Details on this clonotype: Its matching antigen is unknown.

The receptor comes from a human donor in good health (CMV status not recorded). Some clones in this sample may be carry-over from other donors' samples. The gene calls are TRBV19 and TRBJ1-1; D is ambiguous. Sequencing was performed on cultured CD8+ T cells from PBMCs, taken from culture after CMV antigen stimulation. Here the CDR3 reads CASSNGFIPEAFF. CDR3 nucleotide sequence: TGTGCCAGTAGTAATGGTTTTATACCTGAAGCTTTCTTT.